Presented here are 10 T cell receptor beta chains from one specimen sequenced in a study of blood T cell repertoires in COVID-19. Produced via immunoSEQ multiplex PCR; TCRdb's table is partial and in-frame only. The sample yields over 200,000 clones, roughly nine tenths seen once. Sequenced: peripheral blood. Source of these receptors: a man aged 25 to 45 with acute or convalescent COVID-19.

This clone was found once. This chain joins TRBV28 and TRBJ2-7, with 8 bases that match TRBD1. Germline-derived CDR1 and CDR2 are MDHEN and SYDVKM. The V and J ends lost 6 bases and 6 bases, in that order; junction bases with no gene match: 4. The CDR3 length is 12 residues. The CDR3 nucleotides read TGTGCCAGCAGCCAACAGGGGGGCGAGCAGTACTTC. As protein: CASSQQGGEQYF.

The chain employs TRBV24-1 and TRBJ1-5; D is possibly TRBD1 (5 bases). Germline CDR1 and CDR2: KGHDR and SFDVKD. CDR3 length: 13 residues. Trimming removed 4 bases from V and 3 bases from J, with 6 bases in between. The CDR3 sequence is CATSDRVNQPQHF. In nucleotides, the CDR3 is TGTGCCACCAGTGACAGGGTCAATCAGCCCCAGCATTTT.

The V call is TRBV28, the J call TRBJ1-1; D gene ambiguous. The germline V gene encodes CDR1 MDHEN and CDR2 SYDVKM. The ends were cut back, 7 bases at V and 0 bases at J, with 9 bases in the middle. The CDR3 is 13 amino acids. CDR3 nucleotides: TGTGCCAGCATCGCACAGATGAACACTGAAGCTTTCTTT. This translates into CASIAQMNTEAFF.

The CDR3 DNA reads as TGTGCCAGCAAAGTACGGGGTTTAGGAGATACGCAGTATTTT. This gives the protein CASKVRGLGDTQYF. The V call is TRBV19, the J call TRBJ2-3; D perhaps matches TRBD2 (5 bases). Germline V gene lookup returns CDR1 LNHDA and CDR2 SQIVND (reference sequence). Trimming stripped 9 bases from V and 5 bases from J, with 18 bases between. The CDR3 runs 14 residues.

This sequence joins TRBV29-1 and TRBJ2-4; a possible D gene is TRBD1 (6 bases). Germline-derived CDR1 and CDR2 are SQVTM and ANQGSEA. V was clipped by 1 base and J by 6 bases, with 16 bases between them. The CDR3 consists of 15 residues. The DNA for the CDR3 is TGCAGCGTTGAAGGAGGACAGACGTCCTCAAACATTCAGTACTTC. This sequence encodes CSVEGGQTSSNIQYF.

This chain uses TRBV2 with TRBJ2-1, with 7 bases lining up with TRBD1. This CDR3 is 14 amino acids long. Unmatched junction bases numbered 9, after V lost 6 bases and J lost 7 bases. In germline, CDR1 is SNHLY, CDR2 FYNNEI. For the CDR3, the DNA is TGTGCCAGCAGCCTCTCAGGGGGTAGTAATGAGCAGTTCTTC. Its protein product is CASSLSGGSNEQFF.

The chain carries TRBV6-5 and TRBJ1-2; a weak D match, TRBD1 (6 bases). Per germline, CDR1 MNHEY and CDR2 SVGAGI. This CDR3 spans 12 amino acids. Trimming shortened V by 7 bases and J by 4 bases, and 10 bases separated the two germline ends. Written as DNA, the CDR3 is TGTGCCAGCATGGACAGACCCTATGGCTACACCTTC. This codes for CASMDRPYGYTF.

The CDR3 region is CAISEWSSDLRETQYF. The CDR3 DNA reads as TGTGCCATCAGTGAGTGGTCCTCCGACTTGAGGGAGACCCAGTACTTC. The J gene is TRBJ2-5, the V gene TRBV10-3; D is unresolved. V was trimmed by 1 base and J by 5 bases, leaving 17 bases between them. CDR3 length: 16 amino acids. CDR1 ENHRY and CDR2 SYGVKD come from the germline V gene.

This clone was detected only a few times. V is TRBV28 and J is TRBJ1-6; possibly TRBD1 for D (6 bases). Trimming cost V 7 bases and J 9 bases, with 13 bases left between them. Germline V gives CDR1 MDHEN, CDR2 SYDVKM. The length of the CDR3 is 13 residues. The DNA for the CDR3 is TGTGCCAGCAAAACAGGGTTAAGTTCACCCCTCCACTTT. Translating gives CASKTGLSSPLHF.

This sequence joins TRBV5-1 and TRBJ2-1; TRBD2 matches at 10 bases. The trim removed 5 bases at V and 7 bases at J, leaving 6 bases unmatched. Looked up from germline, CDR1 is SGHRS and CDR2 is YFSETQ. The CDR3 totals 14 residues. The CDR3 is CASSPTSGINEQFF. The CDR3 DNA sequence: TGCGCCAGCAGTCCTACTAGCGGGATAAATGAGCAGTTCTTC.